Listed below are T cell receptor beta chains from one sample, sequenced in a study of vaccination and CD4 T cells after COVID-19. These TCRs are of unknown antigen specificity. Using its own MiXCR run on the PCR reads, TCRdb lists one record per CDR3 protein. The profile shows tens of thousands of distinct CDR3 sequences, about 61% of them singletons. Sequencing was performed on CD4+ T cells from blood, cultured in vitro, taken after SARS-CoV-2 vaccination. These TCRs come from a human donor who received a COVID-19 vaccine. Each CDR3 is given with its conserved first and last residue. The order of the fields is D gene, J gene, V gene, CDR3 protein. D genes are given only for firm matches.

NA,TRBJ2-7,TRBV12-3/TRBV12-4,CASSFRYATRTYEQYF
NA,TRBJ1-3,TRBV6-1,CASSPGRGAIGNTIYF
NA,TRBJ1-2,TRBV7-9,CASSPPYSYGYTF
NA,TRBJ2-1,TRBV9,CASSVGLEYNEQFF
NA,TRBJ1-6,TRBV6-4,CASSDDYNSPLHF
TRBD2,TRBJ2-1,TRBV30,CAWRLAGGPGEQFF
NA,TRBJ2-7,TRBV6-1,CASSDPRESYEQYF
NA,TRBJ1-6,TRBV28,CASSPQRGNSRNSPLHF
TRBD1,TRBJ2-7,TRBV6-2/TRBV6-3,CASSDRQGNYEQYF
NA,TRBJ1-1,TRBV24-1,CATSGDRNTEAFF
NA,TRBJ1-6,TRBV7-8,CASSLARGRRSPLHF
NA,TRBJ2-2,TRBV6-1,CASSETRTGELFF
NA,TRBJ2-5,TRBV20-1,CSAREEFQETQYF
NA,TRBJ1-2,TRBV19,CASSITGVVSYGYTF
NA,TRBJ1-1,TRBV29-1,CSVKMGGRNTEAFF
NA,TRBJ2-7,TRBV10-3,CAIRPGVRGYEQYF
NA,TRBJ1-4,TRBV6-1,CASSEITGRTNEKLFF
NA,TRBJ2-5,TRBV6-2/TRBV6-3,CASSPDRYSETQYF
NA,TRBJ1-1,TRBV6-5,CASSYRELGLEAFF
NA,TRBJ1-2,TRBV12-3/TRBV12-4,CASSLHGDYGYTF
NA,TRBJ2-7,TRBV20-1,CSASPRGYEQYF
NA,TRBJ2-4,TRBV5-4,CASSSGGRGTAKNIQYF
NA,TRBJ1-5,TRBV20-1,CSARDWGSRESNQPQHF
NA,TRBJ2-3,TRBV6-1,CASRQSLGTDTQYF
NA,TRBJ2-7,TRBV6-1,CASRRGTLSYEQYF
TRBD2,TRBJ2-3,TRBV6-7,CANIAGTSGGPPPDTQYF
NA,TRBJ2-3,TRBV19,CASTTSGSTDTQYF
NA,TRBJ1-2,TRBV6-1,CASLIRDASYGYTF
TRBD2,TRBJ2-3,TRBV20-1,CSARGGGGAREDTQYF
NA,TRBJ1-2,TRBV12-3/TRBV12-4,CASSPDNYGYTF
TRBD1,TRBJ1-5,TRBV6-5,CASSYTDRGNQPQHF
TRBD2,TRBJ2-1,TRBV14,CASSHLAGARYNEQFF
TRBD2,TRBJ2-7,TRBV12-3/TRBV12-4,CASSGGVPRYEQYF
NA,TRBJ2-1,TRBV5-4,CASSLEVGAGNEQFF
TRBD1,TRBJ1-2,TRBV15,CATSRTGGDGYTF
TRBD1,TRBJ1-6,TRBV20-1,CSARDSQGATPYNSPLHF